This entry lists 8 T cell receptor beta chains sequenced from one sample in a study of human T cells and chemical hapten exposure (dated by TCRdb to the early 2020s). The sample's time point label is to be understood as: healthy volunteer bleed at 2 weeks. Unfractionated whole blood was collected in Tempus Blood RNA tubes, and total RNA was extracted from that blood. The library was produced with RACE. This sample was sequenced with a NextSeq 500. TCRdb trimmed public reads at Q25 via fastp, called clones via MiXCR and kept in-frame beta chains. Rows are unified per CDR3 protein, each entry keeping the most common DNA and genes. This sample holds roughly 130,000 distinct CDR3 sequences; approximately 9.5% were observed only once. The ten largest clones add up to under 2% of the sample. The specimen sequenced was whole blood. The receptor source for this set is a male donor in good health. Some clones in this sample may be carry-over from other donors' samples.

The chain employs TRBV9 and TRBJ2-7, with 10 bases fitting TRBD2. This CDR3 region has 14 residues. Germline CDR1 reads SGDLS; CDR2 reads YYNGEE. The V and J ends lost 4 bases and 8 bases, in that order; junction bases with no gene match: 9. Here the CDR3 DNA reads TGTGCCAGCAGCCCCGGGACTAGCGAACCTCAGCAGTACTTC. As protein: CASSPGTSEPQQYF.

This clonotype was counted a few times. J is TRBJ2-5 and V is TRBV2, with D perhaps TRBD1 (6 bases). The CDR3 covers 13 residues. The V and J ends lost 10 bases and 0 bases respectively, with 12 bases between them. Germline CDR1 and CDR2: SNHLY and FYNNEI. The CDR3 loop is CANRNRDQETQYF. The CDR3 DNA follows: TGTGCCAACCGAAACAGGGACCAAGAGACCCAGTACTTC.

There are a few counts of this clonotype. V usage is TRBV5-6 and J usage is TRBJ1-1; TRBD1 agrees at 7 bases. The CDR3 runs 16 residues. V dropped 0 bases and J dropped 7; count of bases not matched to a gene: 12. Germline V lookup: CDR1 SGHDT, CDR2 YYEEEE. Here the CDR3 DNA reads TGTGCCAGCAGCTTGGGGCCGGACAGGCCATATCTTGAAGCTTTCTTT. As protein: CASSLGPDRPYLEAFF.

This clonotype was found a few times. The chain combines TRBV18 with TRBJ1-4; D not resolved. Germline V CDR1 and CDR2: KGHSH, LQKENI. The CDR3 contains 12 residues. V was shortened by 3 bases and J by 6 bases, with 5 bases between the two germline ends. The CDR3 spells CASSPGYEKLFF. CDR3 DNA: TGTGCCAGCTCACCGGGATATGAAAAACTGTTTTTT.

Many counts were recorded for this clonotype. The V and J genes are TRBV6-6 and TRBJ2-1; 9 positions match TRBD1. Germline V gene sequence: CDR1 MNHNY, CDR2 SVGAGI (reference sequence). Trimming took 6 bases from V and 5 from J; bases not matched to a gene: 5. The CDR3 extends over 14 amino acids. CDR3 in DNA: TGTGCCAGCAGAGCCGGGACAGGGAACAATGAGCAGTTCTTC. It yields the protein CASRAGTGNNEQFF.

In this sample, this clonotype turned up a few times. The V gene is TRBV7-9, the J gene TRBJ2-2, with TRBD2 identical over 10 bases. Germline assignment: CDR1 SEHNR and CDR2 FQNEAQ (reference sequence). Losses at the gene ends were 5 bases for V and 5 bases for J; bases not matched to a gene: 8. The CDR3 has 16 amino acids. CDR3 DNA sequence: TGTGCCAGCAGCCTACCCCTAGCGGGAGAGACCGGGGAGCTGTTTTTT. The encoded protein is CASSLPLAGETGELFF.

There are a few counts of this clonotype. The V call is TRBV15, the J call TRBJ2-5; TRBD2 is a possible D gene (6 bases). Trimming pared 3 bases from V and 0 bases from J, leaving 11 bases between. The CDR3 loop spans 15 amino acids. Germline CDR1 reads LNHNV; CDR2 reads YYDKDF (reference sequence). CDR3 in DNA: TGTGCCACCAGCAGGGTCCGGGGGAACCAAGAGACCCAGTACTTC. Encoded protein: CATSRVRGNQETQYF.

V and J are TRBV2 and TRBJ2-5, with 10 positions matching TRBD2. Germline V gene lookup returns CDR1 SNHLY and CDR2 FYNNEI. CDR3 length: 17 amino acids. V dropped 5 bases and J dropped 3; count of bases not matched to a gene: 12. CDR3 sequence (DNA): TGTGCCAGCAGTCCCCGGATCCTAGCGGGAGTGAAAGAGACCCAGTACTTC. Residues: CASSPRILAGVKETQYF.